Sequencing of this T cell receptor (beta chain) was carried out in a study of cytomegalovirus exposure and HLA in healthy donors. Study-level background: The 90 to 150 validation repertoires were produced on the same platform as the approximately 620 repertoires of the first cohort. This was reported in a later analysis. General study findings and limits: A list of roughly 160 TCR beta chains associated with cytomegalovirus was given. Most TCR sequences were uncommon, yet certain public TCRs appeared in many donors.

The V end lost 2 bases, the J end lost 7 bases, and 9 bases lay between the germline ends. Per germline, CDR1 MNHNY and CDR2 SVGAGI (reference sequence). The CDR3 length is 13 residues. This clone was detected ten times or more. The antigen remains undetermined. Repertoires were generated with immunoSEQ multiplex PCR, while TCRdb's copy carries only in-frame clones and drops some. Among around 260,000 clones listed, 80% to 95% were seen once. The receptor's source is a woman in her twenties or thirties in good health and CMV-seronegative. Specimen: PBMCs. The chain employs TRBV6-6 and TRBJ2-1; D unresolved. This chain's CDR3 is CASSYAEINEQFF. The DNA for the CDR3 is TGTGCCAGCAGTTACGCGGAGATAAATGAGCAGTTCTTC.